Listed here is a single TCR beta chain. Cohorts were based on clinical histories the participants reported. The data were taken from a study of blood T cell repertoires in COVID-19. The overall study: Some COVID-19 samples were acute and others convalescent; all came from the United States, Italy and Spain. PBMCs, B-cell-depleted T cells, or T cells provided the cDNA or gDNA that made up the material.

Sequencing used immunoSEQ multiplex PCR; TCRdb keeps in-frame clones, though not all of them. The sample lists roughly 170,000 clones; about 85% were seen once. V lost 0 bases to trimming and J lost 4 bases, with 10 bases between them. The length of the CDR3 is 14 residues. CDR1 is SGHDT, CDR2 YYEEEE, per germline. The TCR comes from a woman between 35 and 50 years old with acute COVID-19. The source material was PBMCs or T cells enriched from blood (not recorded which). The chain has TRBV5-6 and TRBJ1-1, with D hard to call. The CDR3, as DNA: TGTGCCAGCAGCTTGGCGGATCGCGGCACTGAAGCTTTCTTT. Amino acid sequence: CASSLADRGTEAFF. The whole variable domain, remainder taken from reference TRBV5-6 and TRBJ1-1, is DAGVTQSPTHLIKTRGQQVTLRCSPKSGHDTVSWYQQALGQGPQFIFQYYEEEERQRGNFPDRFSGHQFPNYSSELNVNALLLGDSALYLCASSLADRGTEAFFGQGTRLTVV.